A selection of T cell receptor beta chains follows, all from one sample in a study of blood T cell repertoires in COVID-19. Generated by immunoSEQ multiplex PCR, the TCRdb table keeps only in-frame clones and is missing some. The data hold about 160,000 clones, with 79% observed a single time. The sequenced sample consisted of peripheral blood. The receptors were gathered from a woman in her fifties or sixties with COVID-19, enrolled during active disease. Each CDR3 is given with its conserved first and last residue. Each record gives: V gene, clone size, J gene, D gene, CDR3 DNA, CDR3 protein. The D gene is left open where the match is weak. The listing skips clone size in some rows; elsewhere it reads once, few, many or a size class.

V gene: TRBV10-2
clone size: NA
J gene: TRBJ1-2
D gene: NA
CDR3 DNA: TGCGCCAGCAGGGACAGCGCAGGCTATGGCTACACCTTC
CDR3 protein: CASRDSAGYGYTF

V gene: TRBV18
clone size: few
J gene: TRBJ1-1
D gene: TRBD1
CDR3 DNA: TGTGCCAGCTCACGGCAGGGGGGCACTGAAGCTTTCTTT
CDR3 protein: CASSRQGGTEAFF

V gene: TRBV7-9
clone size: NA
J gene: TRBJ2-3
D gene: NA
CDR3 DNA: TGTGCCAGCAGCTACCAGGAAGGGGGCACAGATACGCAGTATTTT
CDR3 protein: CASSYQEGGTDTQYF

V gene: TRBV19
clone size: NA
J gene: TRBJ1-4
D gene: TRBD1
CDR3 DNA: TGTGCCAGTAGTTTCACATCACGACAGGGGCCAACTAATGAAAAACTGTTTTTT
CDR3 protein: CASSFTSRQGPTNEKLFF

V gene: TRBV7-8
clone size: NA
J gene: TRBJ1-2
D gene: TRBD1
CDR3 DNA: TGTGCCAGCAGCTCCTTACAGGGGAACTATGGCTACACCTTC
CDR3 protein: CASSSLQGNYGYTF

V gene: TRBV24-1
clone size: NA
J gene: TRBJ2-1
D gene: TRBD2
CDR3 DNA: TGTGCCACCAGTGAATGGACTAGCGGCTACAATGAGCAGTTCTTC
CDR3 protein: CATSEWTSGYNEQFF

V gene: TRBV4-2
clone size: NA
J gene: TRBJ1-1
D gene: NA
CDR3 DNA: TGTGCCAGCAGCCAAGAGCCTCGGCGGGGGGTTTGGAACACTGAAGCTTTCTTT
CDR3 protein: CASSQEPRRGVWNTEAFF

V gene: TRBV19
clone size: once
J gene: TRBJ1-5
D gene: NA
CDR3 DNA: TGTGCCACCCACGGCAGGGAACGTGGCGGTAGCAATCAGCCCCAGCATTTT
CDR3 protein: CATHGRERGGSNQPQHF

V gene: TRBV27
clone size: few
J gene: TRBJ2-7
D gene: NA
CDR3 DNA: TGTGCCAGCAGTTTATTTCAGGACTCCTACGAGCAGTACTTC
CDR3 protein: CASSLFQDSYEQYF

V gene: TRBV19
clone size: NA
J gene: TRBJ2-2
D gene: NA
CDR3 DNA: TGTGCCAGTAGTGGAACTAGCCCGAACACCGGGGAGCTGTTTTTT
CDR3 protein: CASSGTSPNTGELFF

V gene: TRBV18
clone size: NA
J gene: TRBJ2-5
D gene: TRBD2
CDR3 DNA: TGTGCCAGCTCACCCCCGGGACTAGCGGTTGGGACCCAGTACTTC
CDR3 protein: CASSPPGLAVGTQYF

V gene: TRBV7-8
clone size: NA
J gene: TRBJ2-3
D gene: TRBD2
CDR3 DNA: TGTGCCAGCAGCCCACGACTAGCTGCAGATACGCAGTATTTT
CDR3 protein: CASSPRLAADTQYF

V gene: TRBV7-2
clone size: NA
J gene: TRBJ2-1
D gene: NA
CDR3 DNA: TGTGCCAGCAGCGCCTCCTTCTATGGTGAGCAGTTCTTC
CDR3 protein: CASSASFYGEQFF

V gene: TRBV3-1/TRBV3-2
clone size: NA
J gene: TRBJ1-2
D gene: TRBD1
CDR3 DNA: TGTGCCAGCAGCCGACGCACAGGGGATGGCTACACCTTC
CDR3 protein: CASSRRTGDGYTF

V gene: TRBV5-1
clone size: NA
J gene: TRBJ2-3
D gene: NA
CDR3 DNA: TGCGCCAGCAGCTTGGGGACAGCCACAGATACGCAGTATTTT
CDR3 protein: CASSLGTATDTQYF

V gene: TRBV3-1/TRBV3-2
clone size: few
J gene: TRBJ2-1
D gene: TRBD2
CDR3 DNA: TGTGCCAGCAGCTTAGCGGGAGGGCCCTCCGAGCAGTTCTTC
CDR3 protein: CASSLAGGPSEQFF

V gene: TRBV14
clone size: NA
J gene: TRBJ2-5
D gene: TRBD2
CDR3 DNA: TGTGCCAGCAGCCAAGTAGGAGGGACTAGCGGGGCTGAGACCCAGTACTTC
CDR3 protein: CASSQVGGTSGAETQYF

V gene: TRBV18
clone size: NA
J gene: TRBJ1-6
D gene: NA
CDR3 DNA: TGTGCCAGCTCAGGGGAGCCCTCTGCAAATTCACCCCTCCACTTT
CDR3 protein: CASSGEPSANSPLHF

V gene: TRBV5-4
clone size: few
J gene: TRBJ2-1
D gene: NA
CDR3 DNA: TGTGCCAGCAGTTTGCACATGGTCGTCAATGAGCAGTTCTTC
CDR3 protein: CASSLHMVVNEQFF

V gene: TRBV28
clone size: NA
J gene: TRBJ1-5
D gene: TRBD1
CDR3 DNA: TGTGCCAGCAGTTTAGCACAGGGGAGGATTGCGCATTTT
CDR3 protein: CASSLAQGRIAHF

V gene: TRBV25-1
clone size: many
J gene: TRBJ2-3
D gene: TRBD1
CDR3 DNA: TGTGCCAGCAGTGCGGACAGGGGGCCTACGCAGTATTTT
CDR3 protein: CASSADRGPTQYF

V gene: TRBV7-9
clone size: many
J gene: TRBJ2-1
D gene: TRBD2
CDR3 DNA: TGTGCCAGCAGCTTCCGGACTAGCGTTAAGGTTCAGTTCTTC
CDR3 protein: CASSFRTSVKVQFF

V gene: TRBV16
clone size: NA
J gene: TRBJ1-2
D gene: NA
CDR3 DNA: TGTGCCAGCAGCCAATCCGGCTATGGCTACACCTTC
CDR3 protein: CASSQSGYGYTF

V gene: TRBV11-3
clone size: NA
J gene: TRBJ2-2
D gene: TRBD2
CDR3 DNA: TGTGCCAGCAGCAACCCCCCGGCCACTAGCGGGCTCGGGGAGCTGTTTTTT
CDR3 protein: CASSNPPATSGLGELFF

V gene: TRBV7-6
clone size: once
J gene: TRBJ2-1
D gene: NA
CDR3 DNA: TGTGCCAGCAGCTTAGCGGGGGCATCCTACAATGAGCAGTTCTTC
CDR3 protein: CASSLAGASYNEQFF

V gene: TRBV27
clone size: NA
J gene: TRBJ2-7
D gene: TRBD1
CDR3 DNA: TGTGCCAGCAGTCCCCAGTCCGGGACAGGGGTCAGCGAGCAGTACTTC
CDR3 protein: CASSPQSGTGVSEQYF

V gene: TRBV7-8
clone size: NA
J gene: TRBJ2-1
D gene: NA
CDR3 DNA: TGTGCCAGCAGCTTAGGTAGCTTTGGGACAAATGAGCAGTTCTTC
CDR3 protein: CASSLGSFGTNEQFF

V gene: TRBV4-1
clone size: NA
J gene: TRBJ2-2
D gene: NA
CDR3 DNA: TGCGCCAGCAGCAACTTTGCAAGCCCTTACACCGGGGAGCTGTTTTTT
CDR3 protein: CASSNFASPYTGELFF